One and the same sample provided the 23 T cell receptor beta chains below, sequenced in a study of T cell repertoires in cytomegalovirus infection (dated by TCRdb to the late 2010s). Sequencing instrument: Illumina HiSeq 1500. Clones were called with MiXCR by TCRdb after fastp trimmed the public reads at Q25, and only in-frame beta chains were retained. Rows merge per CDR3 protein into single entries with the most common DNA and genes. Recorded for this sample are fewer than 550,000 distinct CDR3 sequences; 16% of them occurred a single time. The ten most abundant clones make up 24% of the sample. The sequencing input was CD8+ T cells from PBMCs. The receptors derive from a human donor in good health (CMV status not recorded). Some clones in this sample may be carry-over from other donors' samples.

In its sample, this clonotype was seen many times. V gene TRBV7-6 combines with J gene TRBJ1-5; D remains unclear. The germline gives CDR1 SGHVS, CDR2 FNYEAQ. The V and J ends lost 6 bases and 3 bases respectively, with 12 bases between them. This CDR3 comprises 14 residues. DNA of the CDR3: TGTGCCAGCAGTCTGGGAGGGTTCAATCAGCCCCAGCATTTT. This encodes CASSLGGFNQPQHF.

This clonotype has at least ten counts. V and J are TRBV27 and TRBJ2-1, with D possibly matching TRBD1 (5 bases). V lost 9 bases, J lost 1 base, and 25 bases lay in between. The CDR3 length is 18 residues. The V gene's germline CDR1 is MNHEY and CDR2 SMNVEV (reference sequence). The DNA for the CDR3 is TGTGCCAGTTTAGGGGAATCTAAAGGGTCATCGTCCTACAATGAGCAGTTCTTC. This encodes CASLGESKGSSSYNEQFF.

This clonotype was seen many times. The V and J genes are TRBV27 and TRBJ2-7; TRBD1 agrees at 9 bases. From germline, CDR1 is MNHEY and CDR2 SMNVEV (reference sequence). V dropped 5 bases and J dropped 6; count of bases not matched to a gene: 8. This CDR3 region has 14 residues. The CDR3 region has the DNA TGTGCCAGCAGTCCGCGGGACAGGGTCCCCGAGCAGTACTTC. Protein: CASSPRDRVPEQYF.

The rearrangement links TRBV24-1 to TRBJ2-5; TRBD2 agrees at 9 bases. The germline gives CDR1 KGHDR, CDR2 SFDVKD. This CDR3 has 16 residues. V lost 3 bases, J lost 2 bases, and 6 bases stayed unmatched. As DNA, the CDR3 is TGTGCCACCAGTGATAGTAGTAGCGGGAGTCAAGAGACCCAGTACTTC. This codes for CATSDSSSGSQETQYF.

In this sample, this clonotype turned up a few times. V is TRBV19 and J is TRBJ2-1, with no clear D. The CDR3 is 13 residues long. The V end lost 5 bases, the J end lost 7 bases, and 12 bases lay between the germline ends. The germline gives CDR1 LNHDA, CDR2 SQIVND (reference sequence). The CDR3 here is CASSLTSKNEQFF. CDR3 DNA sequence: TGTGCCAGTAGTCTCACTTCCAAGAATGAGCAGTTCTTC.

This clonotype was seen many times. CDR3 amino acids: CASSPLLLPNHSGANVLTF. For the CDR3, the DNA is TGTGCCAGCAGCCCTTTATTGCTCCCAAACCACTCTGGGGCCAACGTCCTGACTTTC. The rearrangement uses TRBV7-9 and TRBJ2-6; D gene ambiguous. CDR1 and CDR2 (germline): SEHNR, FQNEAQ (reference sequence). The V end was cut by 5 bases, the J end by 0 bases, with 20 bases between. The CDR3 runs 19 residues.

This clonotype has only a few counts. The rearrangement uses TRBV11-1 and TRBJ2-2, with D unresolved. V was clipped by 5 bases and J by 8 bases, with 18 bases between them. The CDR3 sequence is 15 residues long. The germline gives CDR1 SGHAT, CDR2 FQDESV (reference sequence). In DNA form, the CDR3 reads TGTGCCAGCAGCGTACCGGACCTAACCCCTGGGGAGCTGTTTTTT. It is translated as CASSVPDLTPGELFF.

Points on this clonotype: A much larger clone differs from this one at a single base, so this may be a read error. Here the CDR3 omits its conserved ending phenylalanine or tryptophan, so a read error is the likely source. The CDR3 sequence: CASSRGSGANVLTL. CDR3 sequence (DNA): TGTGCCAGCAGCAGGGGCTCTGGGGCCAACGTCCTGACTTTA. This chain joins TRBV12-3 or TRBV12-4 and TRBJ2-6, with a possible D match to TRBD1 (6 bases). Trimming pared 6 bases from V and 0 bases from J, leaving 6 bases between. This CDR3 region has 14 residues.

This clonotype was counted between two and nine times. The chain carries TRBV5-1 and TRBJ2-3; no firm D call. Germline values: CDR1 SGHRS, CDR2 YFSETQ. There are 16 residues in the CDR3. V lost 4 bases and J lost 0, with 15 bases in between. CDR3 in amino acids: CASSTRVTDSTDTQYF. As DNA, the CDR3 is TGCGCCAGCAGCACAAGGGTGACGGATAGCACAGATACGCAGTATTTT.

This clonotype has at least ten counts. The V call is TRBV7-9, the J call TRBJ1-6; 10 bases fit TRBD1. Germline CDR1 reads SEHNR; CDR2 reads FQNEAQ (reference sequence). The CDR3 covers 16 residues. The junction had 7 bases not matched to a gene; V was cut back by 4 bases and J by 7 bases. Here the CDR3 DNA reads TGTGCCAGCAGCTCCCCGACAGGGGGCAAAAATTCACCCCTCCACTTT. Residues: CASSSPTGGKNSPLHF.

On this clonotype: A much larger clone lies one base from this, so it may be a read error. V usage is TRBV6-1 and J usage is TRBJ1-2; no clear D. From germline, CDR1 is MNHNS and CDR2 SASEGT. This CDR3 spans 14 amino acids. Trimming removed 0 bases from V and 10 bases from J, with 15 bases in between. Here the CDR3 DNA reads TGTGCCAGCAGTGAAGCCCCGGAGCCCGGTGTCTACACCTTC. It translates to CASSEAPEPGVYTF.

This clonotype appeared many times. V is TRBV11-2 and J is TRBJ2-7, with D perhaps TRBD1 or TRBD2 (6 bases each). V gave up 6 bases and J gave up 0 bases, with 18 bases separating them. Germline-derived CDR1 and CDR2 are SGHAT and FQNNGV. The CDR3 length is 16 residues. CDR3 nucleotide sequence: TGTGCCAGCAGTTCACGCGGGACATGGAGCTCCTACGAGCAGTACTTC. This sequence encodes CASSSRGTWSSYEQYF.

In this sample, this clonotype turned up many times. CDR3 loop: CASTPYKAGQETQYF. CDR3 nucleotides: TGTGCCAGCACCCCTTATAAGGCGGGGCAAGAGACCCAGTACTTC. The chain is built from TRBV12-3 or TRBV12-4 and TRBJ2-5; D may be TRBD2 (6 bases). This CDR3 spans 15 amino acids. Trimming removed 7 bases from V and 2 bases from J, with 17 bases in between.

V and J are TRBV11-3 and TRBJ2-7; the D is unclear. This CDR3 region has 12 residues. Deletions cut 4 bases from V and 5 bases from J, with 9 bases between. Germline CDR1 and CDR2: SGHNT and YENEEA. As DNA, the CDR3 is TGTGCCAGCAGCTCCGAGACGAACGAGCAGTACTTC. Protein: CASSSETNEQYF.

This clonotype occurred a few times. The CDR3 spells CASSIGWQGDYNEQFF. For the CDR3, the DNA is TGTGCCAGCAGCATAGGGTGGCAGGGCGACTACAATGAGCAGTTCTTC. The chain uses TRBV11-3 and TRBJ2-1, with a possible D match to TRBD1 (5 bases). CDR1 and CDR2 (germline): SGHNT, YENEEA. There are 16 residues in the CDR3. V shed 5 bases and J shed 3 bases, with 17 bases lying between them.

The CDR3 DNA sequence: TGTGCCAGCAGCTCCGGAGGGGGTATGGCCTCCTACGAGCAGTACTTC. Its translation is CASSSGGGMASYEQYF. The gene calls are TRBV27 and TRBJ2-7; D may match TRBD1 or TRBD2 (6 bases each). Deletions cut 6 bases from V and 0 bases from J, with 18 bases between. The CDR3 is made up of 16 amino acids. The germline CDR1 and CDR2 sequences are MNHEY and SMNVEV (reference sequence).

The chain carries TRBV15 and TRBJ2-1; TRBD1 agrees at 10 bases. Unmatched junction bases numbered 3, after V lost 1 base and J lost 9 bases. The CDR3 spans 14 residues. The germline V gene encodes CDR1 LNHNV and CDR2 YYDKDF (reference sequence). The CDR3 loop is CATSRGQGAGEQFF. The CDR3 nucleotides read TGTGCCACCAGCAGAGGACAGGGGGCCGGTGAGCAGTTCTTC.

The table lists this clonotype with a few counts. The genes are TRBV6-1 and TRBJ1-2, with D unresolved. CDR1 and CDR2 (germline): MNHNS, SASEGT. V was clipped by 4 bases and J by 6 bases, with 6 bases between them. The CDR3 has 11 residues. The CDR3 coding sequence is TGTGCCAGCAGTGCCCCGGATGGCTACACCTTC. It encodes CASSAPDGYTF.

The V and J genes are TRBV10-1 and TRBJ2-1; TRBD1 agrees at 8 bases. CDR3 length: 16 amino acids. CDR1 and CDR2 from the germline V gene are WNHNN and SYGVQD (reference sequence). The junction had 5 bases not matched to a gene; V was cut back by 2 bases and J by 2 bases. The CDR3 loop is CASSETGTGPYNEQFF. The CDR3 region has the DNA TGCGCCAGCAGTGAGACAGGGACAGGACCCTACAATGAGCAGTTCTTC.

This clonotype was observed a few times. The chain is built from TRBV20-1 and TRBJ2-5, with D possibly TRBD1 on 5 matching bases. The CDR3 is 15 amino acids. V lost 6 bases to trimming and J lost 0 bases, with 17 bases between them. Germline-derived CDR1 and CDR2 are DFQATT and SNEGSKA (reference sequence). This CDR3 reads CSAPMGRDNQETQYF. As DNA, the CDR3 is TGCAGTGCCCCGATGGGGCGAGACAACCAAGAGACCCAGTACTTC.

In this sample, this clonotype turned up many times. This chain links TRBV6-1 with TRBJ2-1; a possible D gene is TRBD1 (6 bases). CDR1 is MNHNS, CDR2 SASEGT, per germline. Between the trimmed V and J ends, which lost 6 bases and 4 bases, there was a span of 19 bases. This CDR3 is 16 amino acids long. The CDR3 sequence: CASSPWGLRRYNEQFF. The CDR3 region has the DNA TGTGCCAGCAGCCCTTGGGGGCTACGGAGATACAATGAGCAGTTCTTC.

This clonotype was detected many times. The chain has TRBV7-6 and TRBJ2-1; a possible D gene is TRBD2 (7 bases). Germline V gene lookup returns CDR1 SGHVS and CDR2 FNYEAQ. The CDR3 covers 15 residues. V was shortened by 10 bases and J by 7 bases, with 23 bases between the two germline ends. CDR3 bases: TGTGCCACCAATCCCTATGCGGGGAGGGGGAATGAGCAGTTCTTC. Amino acid sequence: CATNPYAGRGNEQFF.

V and J are TRBV5-1 and TRBJ2-1, with D possibly being TRBD2 (5 bases). CDR3 length equals 14 residues. CDR1 and CDR2 (germline): SGHRS, YFSETQ. The V and J ends lost 2 bases and 6 bases respectively, with 12 bases between them. The CDR3 region is CASSFPEAGNEQFF. Here the CDR3 DNA reads TGCGCCAGCAGCTTTCCGGAGGCGGGCAATGAGCAGTTCTTC.